These 12 T cell receptor beta chains originate from one sample sequenced in a study of T cell responses to AZD1222 COVID-19 vaccine. Using immunoSEQ multiplex PCR, the repertoire was profiled, and TCRdb retains in-frame clones only, with some absent. This table holds more than 140,000 clones, around nine tenths found once. The sample here was peripheral blood, taken on day 0 of AZD1222 vaccination. Every receptor here comes from an adult in good health.

The J gene is TRBJ2-1, the V gene TRBV6-2 or TRBV6-3; maybe TRBD1 (6 bases). Per germline, CDR1 MNHEY and CDR2 SVGEGT. Trimming took 5 bases from V and 5 from J, leaving 16 bases between them. The CDR3 covers 15 residues. CDR3 bases: TGTGCCAGCAGTCACAGGGTTCTTCGGGACAATGAGCAGTTCTTC. Its protein is CASSHRVLRDNEQFF.

The chain has TRBV11-2 and TRBJ2-2; D call uncertain. V lost 6 bases and J lost 0, with 14 bases in between. The germline V gene has CDR1 SGHAT and CDR2 FQNNGV. The CDR3 consists of 16 residues. Here the CDR3 reads CASRQPARSNTGELFF. For the CDR3, the DNA is TGTGCCAGCAGACAACCGGCCAGATCGAACACCGGGGAGCTGTTTTTT. The complete variable domain, with remaining parts taken from reference TRBV11-2 and TRBJ2-2, reads EAGVAQSPRYKIIEKRQSVAFWCNPISGHATLYWYQQILGQGPKLLIQFQNNGVVDDSQLPKDRFSAERLKGVDSTLKIQPAKLEDSAVYLCASRQPARSNTGELFFGEGSRLTVL.

The chain links TRBV27 to TRBJ2-7, with a weak D call TRBD2 (6 bases). CDR1 is MNHEY, CDR2 SMNVEV, per germline (reference sequence). V was pared by 4 bases and J by 3 bases, with 13 bases between. This CDR3 has 14 amino acids. For the CDR3, the DNA is TGTGCCAGCAGTTCAGCGGACTATAGCTACGAGCAGTACTTC. It specifies CASSSADYSYEQYF.

J is TRBJ2-2 and V is TRBV20-1; possibly TRBD1 for D (6 bases). Germline CDR1 DFQATT, CDR2 SNEGSKA (reference sequence). Trimming took off 3 bases at V and 7 bases at J, with 12 bases between the two ends. CDR3 size: 13 residues. The CDR3 bases are TGCAGTGCTAGTCGACAGGAGGACGGGGAGCTGTTTTTT. It is translated as CSASRQEDGELFF.

The chain is built from TRBV19 and TRBJ2-7; 11 nucleotides match TRBD2. Germline V gene data show CDR1 as LNHDA and CDR2 as SQIVND (reference sequence). This CDR3 spans 17 amino acids. V lost 6 bases to trimming and J lost 0 bases; unmatched junction nucleotides: 10. The CDR3 nucleotides read TGTGCCAGTAGCAGTAGCGGGAGGGCCGAGAGCTCCTACGAGCAGTACTTC. It specifies CASSSSGRAESSYEQYF.

The CDR3 coding sequence is TGTGCCAGCAGAGACGACAGCTACGAGCAGTACTTC. Translating gives CASRDDSYEQYF. The V call is TRBV2, the J call TRBJ2-7, with D perhaps TRBD1 (5 bases). This CDR3 spans 12 amino acids. Trimming cost V 6 bases and J 3 bases, with 9 bases left between them. Germline CDR1 is SNHLY and CDR2 is FYNNEI.

The genes are TRBV28 and TRBJ2-1; 7 positions match TRBD2. V lost 6 bases, J lost 0 bases, and 8 bases stayed unmatched. The CDR3 spans 16 residues. CDR1 is MDHEN and CDR2 is SYDVKM in the germline V gene. The CDR3 nucleotides read TGTGCCAGCAGAGACCGGACTAGTCGCTCCTACAATGAGCAGTTCTTC. It encodes CASRDRTSRSYNEQFF.

CDR3 in amino acids: CASIPASNSPLHF. In DNA, the CDR3 is TGTGCCAGCATTCCTGCTTCTAATTCACCCCTCCACTTT. This rearrangement joins TRBV28 to TRBJ1-6, with D hard to call. The length of the CDR3 is 13 residues. CDR1 and CDR2 (germline): MDHEN, SYDVKM. V lost 7 bases to trimming and J lost 6 bases, with 10 bases between them.

The V call is TRBV6-2 or TRBV6-3, the J call TRBJ2-7; D unresolved. CDR1 is MNHEY, CDR2 SVGEGT, per germline. The length of the CDR3 is 11 residues. Trimming removed 5 bases from V and 0 bases from J, with 2 bases in between. For the CDR3, the DNA is TGTGCCAGCAGTGGCTCCTACGAGCAGTACTTC. Translated, it gives CASSGSYEQYF.

The CDR3 region is CASKSGSPRQFF. DNA for the CDR3: TGTGCCAGCAAGAGCGGGAGCCCAAGGCAGTTCTTC. The rearrangement links TRBV27 to TRBJ2-1, with TRBD2 matching 8 bases. Trimming took 7 bases from V and 12 from J; bases not matched to a gene: 8. In germline, CDR1 is MNHEY, CDR2 SMNVEV (reference sequence). The CDR3 runs 12 residues.

The chain couples TRBV3-1 (or the pseudogene TRBV3-2) to TRBJ2-6; weak D call: TRBD1 (5 bases). CDR3 size: 15 residues. Trimming shortened V by 2 bases and J by 0 bases, and 5 bases separated the two germline ends. The germline CDR1 and CDR2 sequences are LGHDT and YNNKEL (reference sequence). In DNA form, the CDR3 reads TGTGCCAGCAGCCAAAGGGGCTCTGGGGCCAACGTCCTGACTTTC. Protein sequence: CASSQRGSGANVLTF.

The V gene is TRBV5-1, the J gene TRBJ1-1; TRBD1 matches 8 bases. Germline values: CDR1 SGHRS, CDR2 YFSETQ. The CDR3 spans 14 residues. Germline trimming cut 4 bases from V and 1 base from J; bases unmatched to any gene: 3. The CDR3 DNA reads TGCGCCAGCAGCGCGCAGGGGGCGAACACTGAAGCTTTCTTT. It yields the protein CASSAQGANTEAFF.